Included here is one T cell receptor (beta chain) sequence, with context. The target antigen is unknown. The data were taken from a study of identifying expanded T cells in peripheral blood. Study-wide results and caveats: Approximately 1.1 clones differed between technical replicates, versus about 17 and 20 over time.

TCRdb keeps only in-frame clones here, not all; method: immunoSEQ multiplex PCR. Here the sample spans fewer than 130,000 clones, 75% to 90% being singletons. No infections or other immune events were documented during collection. V lost 4 bases to trimming and J lost 1 base; unmatched junction nucleotides: 5. CDR1 is SGHAT, CDR2 FQDESV, per germline (reference sequence). The CDR3 is made up of 16 amino acids. The chain employs TRBV11-1 and TRBJ2-5, with 11 bases lining up with TRBD2. The TCR sequence derives from a person aged 18-69 years in good health. Sequenced input: blood. The CDR3 sequence: CASSSGTSGIQETQYF. The CDR3 DNA reads as TGTGCCAGCAGCTCAGGGACTAGCGGAATCCAAGAGACCCAGTACTTC.